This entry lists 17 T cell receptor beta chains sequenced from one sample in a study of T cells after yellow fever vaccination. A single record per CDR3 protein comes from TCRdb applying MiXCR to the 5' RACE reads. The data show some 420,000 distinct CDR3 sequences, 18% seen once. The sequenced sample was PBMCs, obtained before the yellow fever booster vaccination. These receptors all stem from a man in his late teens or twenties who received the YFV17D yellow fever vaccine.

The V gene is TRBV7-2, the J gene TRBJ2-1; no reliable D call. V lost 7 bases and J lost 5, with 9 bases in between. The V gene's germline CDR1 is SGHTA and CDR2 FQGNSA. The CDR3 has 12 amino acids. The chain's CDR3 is CASNWANNEQFF. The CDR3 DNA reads TGTGCCAGCAACTGGGCCAACAATGAGCAGTTCTTC.

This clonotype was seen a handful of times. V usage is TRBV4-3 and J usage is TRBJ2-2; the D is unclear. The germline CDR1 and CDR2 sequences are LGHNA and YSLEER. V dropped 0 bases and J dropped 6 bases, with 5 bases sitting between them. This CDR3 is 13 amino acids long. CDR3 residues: CASSQDQAGELFF. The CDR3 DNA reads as TGCGCCAGCAGCCAAGATCAGGCCGGGGAGCTGTTTTTT.

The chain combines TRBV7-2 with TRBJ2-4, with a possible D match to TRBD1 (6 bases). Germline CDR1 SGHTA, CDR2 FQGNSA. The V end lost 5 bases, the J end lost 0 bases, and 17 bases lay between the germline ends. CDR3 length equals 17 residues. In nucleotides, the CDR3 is TGTGCCAGCAGCCTCACCAGGGGCCCTATAGCCAAAAACATTCAGTACTTC. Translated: CASSLTRGPIAKNIQYF. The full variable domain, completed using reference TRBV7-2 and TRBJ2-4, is GAGVSQSPSNKVTEKGKDVELRCDPISGHTALYWYRQSLGQGLEFLIYFQGNSAPDKSGLPSDRFSAERTGGSVSTLTIQRTQQEDSAVYLCASSLTRGPIAKNIQYFGAGTRLSVL.

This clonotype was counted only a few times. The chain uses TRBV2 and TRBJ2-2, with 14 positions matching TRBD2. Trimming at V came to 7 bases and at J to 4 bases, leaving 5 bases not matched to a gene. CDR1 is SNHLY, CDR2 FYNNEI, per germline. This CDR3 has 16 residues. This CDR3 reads CASTGTSGGGTGELFF. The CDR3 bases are TGTGCCAGCACCGGGACTAGCGGGGGTGGCACCGGGGAGCTGTTTTTT.

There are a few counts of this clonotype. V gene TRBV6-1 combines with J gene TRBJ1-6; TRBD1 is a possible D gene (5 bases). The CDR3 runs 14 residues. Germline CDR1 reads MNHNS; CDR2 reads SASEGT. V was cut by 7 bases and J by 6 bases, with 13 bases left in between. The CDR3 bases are TGTGCCAGCAACCCGAGACAGAGTAATTCACCCCTCCACTTT. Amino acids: CASNPRQSNSPLHF.

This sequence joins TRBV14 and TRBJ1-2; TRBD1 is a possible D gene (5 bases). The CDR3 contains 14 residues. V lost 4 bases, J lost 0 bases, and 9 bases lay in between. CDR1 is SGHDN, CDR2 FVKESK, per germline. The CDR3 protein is CASSRGHPNYGYTF. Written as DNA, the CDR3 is TGTGCCAGCAGCCGCGGACATCCTAACTATGGCTACACCTTC.

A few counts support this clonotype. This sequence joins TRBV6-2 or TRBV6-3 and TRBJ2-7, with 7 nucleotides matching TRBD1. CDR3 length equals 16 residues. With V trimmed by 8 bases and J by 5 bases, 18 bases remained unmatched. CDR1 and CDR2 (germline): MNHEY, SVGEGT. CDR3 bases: TGTGCCAGCCATTGTGCAGGTGGACAGGAGGCCCACGAGCAGTACGTC. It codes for CASHCAGGQEAHEQYV.

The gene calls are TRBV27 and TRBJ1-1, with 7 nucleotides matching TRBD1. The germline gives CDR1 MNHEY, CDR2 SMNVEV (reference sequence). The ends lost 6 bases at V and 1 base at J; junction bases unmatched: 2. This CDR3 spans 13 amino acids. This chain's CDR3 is CASRRDRNTEAFF. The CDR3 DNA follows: TGTGCCAGCAGGAGGGACAGGAACACTGAAGCTTTCTTT.

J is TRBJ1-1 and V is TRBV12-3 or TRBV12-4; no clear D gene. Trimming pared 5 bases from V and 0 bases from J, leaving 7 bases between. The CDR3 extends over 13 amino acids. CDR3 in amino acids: CASSGSMNTEAFF. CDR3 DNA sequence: TGTGCCAGCAGTGGAAGCATGAACACTGAAGCTTTCTTT.

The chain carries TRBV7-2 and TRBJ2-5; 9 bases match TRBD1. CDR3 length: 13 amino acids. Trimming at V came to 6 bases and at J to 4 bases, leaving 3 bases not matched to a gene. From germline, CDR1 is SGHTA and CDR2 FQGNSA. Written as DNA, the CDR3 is TGTGCCAGCAGTCAACAGGGGGCAGAGACCCAGTACTTC. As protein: CASSQQGAETQYF.

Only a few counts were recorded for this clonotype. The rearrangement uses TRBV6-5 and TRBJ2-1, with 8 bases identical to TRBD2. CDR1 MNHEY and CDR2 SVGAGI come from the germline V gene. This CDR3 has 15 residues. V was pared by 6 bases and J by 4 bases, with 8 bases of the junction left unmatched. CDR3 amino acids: CASRLTSGIYNEQFF. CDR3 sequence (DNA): TGTGCCAGCAGACTTACTAGCGGAATATACAATGAGCAGTTCTTC.

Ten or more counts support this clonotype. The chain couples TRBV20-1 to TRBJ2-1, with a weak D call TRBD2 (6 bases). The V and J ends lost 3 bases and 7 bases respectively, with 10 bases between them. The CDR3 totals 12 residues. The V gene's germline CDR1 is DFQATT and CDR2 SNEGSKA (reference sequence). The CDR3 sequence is CSASGGTNEQFF. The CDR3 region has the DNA TGCAGTGCTAGCGGGGGAACGAATGAGCAGTTCTTC.

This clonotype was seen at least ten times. The CDR3 reads CSASVSSSNEKLFF. The CDR3 DNA follows: TGCAGTGCGAGCGTCAGTTCGTCTAATGAAAAACTGTTTTTT. The chain links TRBV20-1 to TRBJ1-4; the D is unclear. Germline loops: CDR1 DFQATT, CDR2 SNEGSKA (reference sequence). The germline V and J ends were trimmed by 6 bases and 3 bases, with 14 bases remaining between them. The CDR3 loop spans 14 amino acids.

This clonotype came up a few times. As DNA, the CDR3 is TGTGCCAGTAGCAAGTCACAGGCCGGGGAGCTGTTTTTT. Translation: CASSKSQAGELFF. The chain combines TRBV19 with TRBJ2-2, with a tentative D call TRBD1 (5 bases). The CDR3 has 13 amino acids. Germline V CDR1 and CDR2: LNHDA, SQIVND (reference sequence). V was trimmed by 6 bases and J by 6 bases, leaving 11 bases between them.

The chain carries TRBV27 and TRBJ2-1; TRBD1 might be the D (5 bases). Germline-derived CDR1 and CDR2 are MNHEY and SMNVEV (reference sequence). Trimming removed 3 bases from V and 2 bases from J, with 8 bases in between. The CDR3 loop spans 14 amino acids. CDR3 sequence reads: CASSFGHPYNEQFF. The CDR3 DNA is TGTGCCAGCAGTTTTGGACATCCCTACAATGAGCAGTTCTTC.

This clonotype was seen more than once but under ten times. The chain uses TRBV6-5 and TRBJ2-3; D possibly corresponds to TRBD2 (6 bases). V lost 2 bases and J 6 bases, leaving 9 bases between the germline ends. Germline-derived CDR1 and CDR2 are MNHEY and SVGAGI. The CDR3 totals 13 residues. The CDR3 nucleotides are TGTGCCAGCAGTTACCTACGGGGGGATACGCAGTATTTT. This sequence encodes CASSYLRGDTQYF.

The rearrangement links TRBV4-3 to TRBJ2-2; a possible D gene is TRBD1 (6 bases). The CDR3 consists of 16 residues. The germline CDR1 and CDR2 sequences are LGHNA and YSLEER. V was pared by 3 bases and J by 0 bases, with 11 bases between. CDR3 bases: TGCGCCAGCAGCCAGATCAGGGGCTCGAACACCGGGGAGCTGTTTTTT. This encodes CASSQIRGSNTGELFF.